The clone carrying this T cell receptor beta chain was seen only a few times. Its antigen is undetermined. The data are from a study of CD8+CD57+ T cells in acquired aplastic anemia. Study context: Sorted CD4+ and CD8+ cells gave an average of around 3.1 ug of DNA. Healthy-donor CD4+ cells averaged roughly 11 million reads. The study's findings and limits: The study found no significant CD8+ Simpson's diversity difference between patients and controls. About 30 was the count of CD8+ CDR3 sequences that patients shared with controls.

CDR1 SGHDT and CDR2 YYEEEE come from the germline V gene. V lost 0 bases and J lost 5, with 6 bases in between. CDR3 length: 12 amino acids. Researchers used genomic DNA as the template to profile TCR beta VDJ and CDR3. Using its own MiXCR run on the reads, TCRdb lists one record per CDR3 protein. The table lists a few hundred thousand distinct CDR3 sequences, over 55% of them singletons. Material for sequencing was sorted CD4+, CD8+, or CD8+CD57+ T cells (not recorded which) from PBMCs. The chain joins TRBV5-6 to TRBJ2-7; D unclear. The sequence was collected from a human donor in good health. CDR3 sequence reads: CASSLGQDEQYF. CDR3 coding DNA: TGTGCCAGCAGCTTGGGGCAGGACGAGCAGTACTTC.